Shown below are 12 T cell receptor beta chains from a single sample sequenced in a study of spatial heterogeneity in lung cancer. Via MiXCR, TCRdb re-called the 5' RACE reads, giving one row per CDR3 protein. Of 12,000 to 15,000 distinct CDR3 sequences listed, 11% are singletons. Time point denoted: sample taken at primary tumor resection. No cell sorting; template was whole RNA from tumor, lung tissue or PBMC. The material was PBMCs, obtained at surgery. These receptors were obtained from a female donor with early-stage non-small cell lung cancer.

This clonotype was recorded many times. This chain connects TRBV7-2 to TRBJ2-7; weak D call: TRBD1 (6 bases). CDR1 and CDR2 from the germline V gene are SGHTA and FQGNSA. V was shortened by 1 base and J by 0 bases, with 16 bases between the two germline ends. The CDR3 runs to 17 residues. The CDR3 spells CASSLGLPGQTSYEQYF. As DNA, the CDR3 is TGTGCCAGCAGCTTAGGTCTTCCCGGACAGACCTCCTACGAGCAGTACTTC. Supplemented by reference TRBV7-2 and TRBJ2-7, the full variable domain reads GAGVSQSPSNKVTEKGKDVELRCDPISGHTALYWYRQSLGQGLEFLIYFQGNSAPDKSGLPSDRFSAERTGGSVSTLTIQRTQQEDSAVYLCASSLGLPGQTSYEQYFGPGTRLTVT.

This clonotype was seen repeatedly, ten times or more. J is TRBJ1-5 and V is TRBV18; a possible D gene is TRBD1 (6 bases). The CDR3 has 16 amino acids. In germline, CDR1 is KGHSH, CDR2 LQKENI. V gave up 6 bases and J gave up 1 base, with 16 bases separating them. The CDR3 region is CASSTVEGVSNQPQHF. Here the CDR3 DNA reads TGTGCCAGCTCGACTGTCGAGGGGGTCAGCAATCAGCCCCAGCATTTT. Looking up the rest from reference TRBV18 and TRBJ1-5 gives the full variable domain: NAGVMQNPRHLVRRRGQEARLRCSPMKGHSHVYWYRQLPEEGLKFMVYLQKENIIDESGMPKERFSAEFPKEGPSILRIQQVVRGDSAAYFCASSTVEGVSNQPQHFGDGTRLSIL.

On this clonotype itself: Germline and junction disagree at one end, which may indicate a read error. The chain couples TRBV7-8 to TRBJ1-5, with D possibly matching TRBD1 (6 bases). This CDR3 has 16 residues. The germline V gene encodes CDR1 SGHVS and CDR2 FQNEAQ. In nucleotides, the CDR3 is TGTGCCAGCAGCTTAGCTGGACAGACTAGCAATCAGCACCAGCATTTT. Residues: CASSLAGQTSNQHQHF.

This clonotype turned up a few times. The chain uses TRBV2 and TRBJ1-1; 7 bases align to TRBD1. The CDR3 consists of 14 residues. The germline gives CDR1 SNHLY, CDR2 FYNNEI. Unmatched junction bases numbered 4, after V lost 5 bases and J lost 1 base. The CDR3 sequence: CASSLRGQNTEAFF. In DNA form, the CDR3 reads TGTGCCAGCAGTCTAAGGGGGCAGAACACTGAAGCTTTCTTT.

The rearrangement joins TRBV19 to TRBJ2-3; D could derive from TRBD1 or TRBD2 (5 bases each). Germline V gene data show CDR1 as LNHDA and CDR2 as SQIVND (reference sequence). V was shortened by 5 bases and J by 3 bases, with 18 bases between the two germline ends. This CDR3 region has 16 residues. The CDR3 loop is CASSANQGRRTDTQYF. The CDR3 DNA sequence: TGTGCCAGTAGTGCTAACCAGGGTCGGAGGACAGATACGCAGTATTTT.

This clonotype counts as medium-sized. The rearrangement joins TRBV5-6 to TRBJ2-1; 10 bases agree with TRBD1. V gave up 9 bases and J gave up 1 base; unmatched junction bases: 7. This CDR3 contains 15 residues. The germline V gene has CDR1 SGHDT and CDR2 YYEEEE. CDR3 loop: CATIRTGGSYNEQFF. The CDR3 nucleotides are TGTGCCACCATAAGGACAGGGGGATCCTACAATGAGCAGTTCTTC.

This clonotype was picked up many times. The J gene is TRBJ2-7, the V gene TRBV6-5; perhaps TRBD1 as D (5 bases). Germline V gene sequence: CDR1 MNHEY, CDR2 SVGAGI. Deletions cut 9 bases from V and 0 bases from J, with 9 bases between. The CDR3 has 12 amino acids. CDR3 DNA sequence: TGTGCCAGTCGACAGAGCTCCTACGAGCAGTACTTC. It codes for CASRQSSYEQYF.

The table lists this clonotype with many counts. This chain connects TRBV2 to TRBJ2-3, with 14 nucleotides matching TRBD2. The junction had 11 bases not matched to a gene; V was cut back by 7 bases and J by 5 bases. Germline V lookup: CDR1 SNHLY, CDR2 FYNNEI. The length of the CDR3 is 17 residues. In DNA form, the CDR3 reads TGTGCCAGCAAGACCCGACTAGCGGGGGGGCCGGGAGATACGCAGTATTTT. It encodes CASKTRLAGGPGDTQYF.

Notes on this clonotype: This could be a read error, since a much larger clone is one nucleotide away. The chain uses TRBV7-2 and TRBJ2-3; possible D gene TRBD2, 5 bases. CDR1 is SGHTA and CDR2 is FQGNSA in the germline V gene. The CDR3 consists of 16 residues. The chain's CDR3 is CVSSVAPQLLVSRQYF. The CDR3 bases are TGTGTCAGCAGCGTAGCGCCCCAACTACTGGTGTCCCGGCAGTATTTT.

The chain employs TRBV2 and TRBJ1-4, with 9 bases lining up with TRBD1. Trimming at V came to 1 base and at J to 8 bases, leaving 2 bases not matched to a gene. The CDR3 totals 14 residues. The germline V gene encodes CDR1 SNHLY and CDR2 FYNNEI. The DNA of the CDR3 is TGTGCCAGCAGTGAAGGGACAGGGGACGAAAAACTGTTTTTT. Protein: CASSEGTGDEKLFF.

This clonotype is medium-sized within its sample. This chain's CDR3 is CASSGQSYNEQFF. The CDR3 coding sequence is TGTGCCAGCAGTGGGCAGTCCTACAATGAGCAGTTCTTC. The chain links TRBV6-1 to TRBJ2-1; D ambiguous. Germline assignment: CDR1 MNHNS and CDR2 SASEGT. This CDR3 is built from 13 residues. Trimming cost V 4 bases and J 1 base, with 5 bases left between them.

The table lists this clonotype with many counts. The CDR3 bases are TGTGCCACCAGCAGAGTTGGGGATGGAGCCTACGAGCAGTACTTC. Its protein is CATSRVGDGAYEQYF. V is TRBV15 and J is TRBJ2-7; no reliable D call. CDR1 is LNHNV, CDR2 YYDKDF, per germline (reference sequence). CDR3 length equals 15 residues. V shed 1 base and J shed 2 bases, with 12 bases lying between them.